Listed here are 3 T cell receptor beta chains from one sample, sequenced in a study of OX40 agonist ivuxolimab in advanced cancers. TCRdb's table, derived via immunoSEQ multiplex PCR, lists solely in-frame clones and lacks some. Altogether some 79,000 clones are present, roughly 92% being singletons, with the ten largest covering less than 0.55%. This specimen was CD4+ or CD8+ T cells sorted from blood, taken in a trial of the OX40 agonist ivuxolimab. The origin of the receptors is an adult with an advanced solid tumor such as melanoma, head and neck, liver or kidney cancer.

Worth noting for this clone: In the same sample, other DNA sequences code for this CDR3. V gene TRBV7-2 combines with J gene TRBJ1-2; weak D call: TRBD1 (6 bases). Germline CDR1 SGHTA, CDR2 FQGNSA. The CDR3 spans 14 residues. V was trimmed by 3 bases and J by 0 bases, leaving 8 bases between them. The CDR3 bases are TGTGCCAGCAGCTTGGGGGCCGCTAACTATGGCTACACCTTC. Protein product: CASSLGAANYGYTF.

V and J are TRBV4-2 and TRBJ1-4; D uncertain. V lost 0 bases and J 7 bases, leaving 12 bases between the germline ends. The length of the CDR3 is 15 residues. Germline lookup yields CDR1 LGHNA and CDR2 YNFKEQ. CDR3 sequence: CASSQEWRALEKLFF. CDR3 sequence (DNA): TGTGCCAGCAGCCAAGAGTGGCGGGCGCTTGAAAAACTGTTTTTT.

DNA for the CDR3: TGTGCCAGTAGTATGGGGGACAGCCGCCCGAATCAGCCCCAGCATTTT. Its translation is CASSMGDSRPNQPQHF. This chain links TRBV19 with TRBJ1-5, with 7 nucleotides matching TRBD1. Germline trimming cut 3 bases from V and 4 bases from J; bases unmatched to any gene: 9. The CDR3 covers 16 residues. CDR1 LNHDA and CDR2 SQIVND come from the germline V gene (reference sequence).